This section outlines one TCR beta chain sequence together with its context. The data originate from a study of T cell changes during pregnancy in multiple sclerosis. Sequencing was performed with immunoSEQ multiplex PCR; in TCRdb, only in-frame clones are kept and a portion is missing. The profile shows tens of thousands of clones, around nine tenths of them singletons. Germline CDR1 is SEHNR and CDR2 is FQNEAQ (reference sequence). Losses at the gene ends were 4 bases for V and 3 bases for J; bases not matched to a gene: 8. The CDR3 has 15 amino acids. This sample comprised CD4+ T cells from peripheral blood mononuclear cells, obtained before pregnancy. The receptor was isolated from a female donor with multiple sclerosis, enrolled in a pregnancy study. The gene calls are TRBV7-9 and TRBJ2-7; 8 bases map to TRBD2. CDR3: CASSSRTSPHYEQYF. CDR3 in DNA: TGTGCCAGCAGCTCAAGGACTAGCCCCCACTACGAGCAGTACTTC.